This TCR beta chain was captured in a study of beta chain features in type 1 diabetes. Isolated RNA was reverse transcribed in full, so expressed TCRB transcripts were sequenced. TCRdb's table, derived via immunoSEQ multiplex PCR, lists solely in-frame clones and lacks some. In the table there are roughly 340,000 clones, approximately 13% of which are singletons. This clone was counted a few times. Its antigen is unidentified. General study results and limits: Comparison showed that naive, central memory and Treg TCRB repertoires appeared more similar among patients than among healthy donors. The question of HLA type influencing TCRB rearrangement was one that remained unresolved here. Short templates might get an advantage during PCR, and this would be equal in patients and controls. Shortening that was moderate but significant affected the TCRB CDR3s of Type 1 diabetes patients in all four CD4+ subsets.

From germline, CDR1 is SGHVS and CDR2 FQNEAQ. The CDR3 contains 14 residues. The J segment lost 2 bases and the V segment lost 5 bases, leaving 5 bases of the junction unmatched. Purities in excess of 95% were seen in all sorted populations. The sequence was obtained from a woman aged 18 to 35 with type 1 diabetes. The V call is TRBV7-8, the J call TRBJ2-7; 8 bases align to TRBD2. The sequencing sample was made of naive CD4+ T cells from blood. As DNA, the CDR3 is TGTGCCAGCAGCCCAAGCGGGAGTCCCTACGAGCAGTACTTC. Translated: CASSPSGSPYEQYF.